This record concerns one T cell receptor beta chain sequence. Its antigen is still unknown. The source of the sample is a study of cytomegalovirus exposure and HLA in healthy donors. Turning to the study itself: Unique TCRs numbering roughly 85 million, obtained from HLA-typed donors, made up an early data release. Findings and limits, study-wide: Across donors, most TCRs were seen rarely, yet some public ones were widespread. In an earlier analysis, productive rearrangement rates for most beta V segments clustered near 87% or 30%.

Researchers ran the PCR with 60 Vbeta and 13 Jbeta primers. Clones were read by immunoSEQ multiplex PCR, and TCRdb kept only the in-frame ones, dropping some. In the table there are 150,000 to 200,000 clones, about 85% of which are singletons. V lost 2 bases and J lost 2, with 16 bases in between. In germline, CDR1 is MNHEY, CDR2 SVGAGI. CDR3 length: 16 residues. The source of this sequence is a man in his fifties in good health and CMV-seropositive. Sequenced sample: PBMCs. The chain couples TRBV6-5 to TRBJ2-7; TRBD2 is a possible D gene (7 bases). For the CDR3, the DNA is TGTGCCAGCAGTTACCCTACCAGGGGAGGGCCCTACGAGCAGTACTTC. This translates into CASSYPTRGGPYEQYF.